Presented here are 22 T cell receptor beta chains from one specimen sequenced in a study of CDR3 diversity in severe acne. TCRdb processed the PCR reads anew with MiXCR; each CDR3 protein has one entry. The sample consists of around 85,000 distinct CDR3 sequences, under 55% of them appearing once. Sequences were obtained from blood. These receptors originate from a male donor with severe acne vulgaris.

Regarding this clonotype: The CDR3 does not close with the conserved phenylalanine or tryptophan, likely indicating a read error. The chain links TRBV5-1 to TRBJ2-2; 11 nucleotides agree with TRBD2. The CDR3 runs to 16 residues. V lost 0 bases, J lost 4 bases, and 2 bases stayed unmatched. Germline loops: CDR1 SGHRS, CDR2 YFSETQ. The CDR3 DNA reads TGCGCCAGCAGCTTGGAAGGGACTAGCGGCACCGGGGAGCTGTTTTCT. It translates to CASSLEGTSGTGELFS.

By its share, this clonotype is medium-sized. The chain combines TRBV20-1 with TRBJ2-3; TRBD2 aligns across 10 bases. Germline CDR1 and CDR2: DFQATT and SNEGSKA (reference sequence). V shed 3 bases and J 2 bases; nucleotides not matched to a gene: 2. The length of the CDR3 is 14 residues. CDR3 region: CSASTSGITDTQYF. The CDR3 DNA is TGCAGTGCTAGTACTAGCGGGATCACAGATACGCAGTATTTT.

This clonotype was found many times. The genes are TRBV11-2 and TRBJ2-7; D may be TRBD1 or TRBD2 (5 bases each). The V gene's germline CDR1 is SGHAT and CDR2 FQNNGV. The germline V and J ends were trimmed by 4 bases and 2 bases, with 9 bases remaining between them. CDR3 length equals 13 residues. The CDR3 DNA follows: TGTGCCAGCAGCTCCGGGGCCGCCTACGAGCAGTACTTC. This sequence encodes CASSSGAAYEQYF. The full variable domain, its missing parts supplied by reference TRBV11-2 and TRBJ2-7, is EAGVAQSPRYKIIEKRQSVAFWCNPISGHATLYWYQQILGQGPKLLIQFQNNGVVDDSQLPKDRFSAERLKGVDSTLKIQPAKLEDSAVYLCASSSGAAYEQYFGPGTRLTVT.

V gene TRBV29-1 combines with J gene TRBJ2-5, with D perhaps matching TRBD2 (6 bases). The end of the DNA fits TRBJ2-7 better, so the J call may be wrong. This CDR3 spans 16 amino acids. The germline gives CDR1 SQVTM, CDR2 ANQGSEA. In DNA form, the CDR3 reads TGCAGCGTTGGCGGGGTGAAGGACTACTTCTCCTACGAGCAGTACTTC. It yields the protein CSVGGVKDYFSYEQYF.

This clonotype was seen repeatedly, ten times or more. The chain uses TRBV7-9 and TRBJ1-1; 7 bases match TRBD1. Germline trimming cut 5 bases from V and 1 base from J; bases unmatched to any gene: 10. The CDR3 length is 16 residues. Germline CDR1 and CDR2: SEHNR and FQNEAQ (reference sequence). This chain's CDR3 is CASSPKNRGGNTEAFF. CDR3 DNA: TGTGCCAGCAGCCCGAAAAACAGGGGTGGGAACACTGAAGCTTTCTTT.

On this clonotype itself: Germline and junction disagree at one end, which may indicate a read error. This chain uses TRBV5-5 with TRBJ2-6; D may be TRBD1 (5 bases). Germline V gene lookup returns CDR1 SGHKS and CDR2 YYEKEE (reference sequence). The length of the CDR3 is 13 residues. The chain's CDR3 is CASRPPGANVLIF. The DNA of the CDR3 is TGTGCCAGCAGGCCTCCTGGGGCCAACGTCCTGATTTTC.

This clonotype has only a few counts. At one end the junction does not follow the germline gene, possibly because of a read error. The rearrangement uses TRBV7-2 and TRBJ1-6, with D perhaps matching TRBD1 (5 bases). The CDR3 loop spans 14 amino acids. Germline V gives CDR1 SGHTA, CDR2 FQGNSA. The CDR3 nucleotides are TGTGCTAGCAGCTTATCACAGGTTAATTCACTCCTCCACTTT. Residues: CASSLSQVNSLLHF.

This clonotype was picked up a small number of times. The junction departs from the called germline gene at one end, perhaps through a read error. The chain couples TRBV20-1 to TRBJ2-1, with D perhaps given as TRBD1 or TRBD2 (5 bases each). Germline V gives CDR1 DFQATT, CDR2 SNEGSKA (reference sequence). This CDR3 has 15 residues. Written as DNA, the CDR3 is TGCGGTGCTAGAGATCGAGTGGCCGGGGCGAATGAGCAGTTCTTC. Translating it yields CGARDRVAGANEQFF.

The rearrangement links TRBV6-5 to TRBJ1-2; D gene uncertain. This CDR3 is built from 11 residues. V lost 6 bases and J lost 4, with 6 bases in between. CDR1 is MNHEY and CDR2 is SVGAGI in the germline V gene. CDR3 in amino acids: CASRDSYGYTF. In nucleotides, the CDR3 is TGTGCCAGCAGGGACTCCTATGGCTACACCTTC.

This clonotype was recorded at least ten times. The rearrangement joins TRBV7-9 to TRBJ1-6; D is possibly TRBD1 (6 bases). This CDR3 has 16 amino acids. CDR1 is SEHNR, CDR2 FQNEAQ, per germline (reference sequence). The V end lost 2 bases, the J end lost 7 bases, and 15 bases lay between the germline ends. The DNA for the CDR3 is TGTGCCAGCAGCTTACCCTTGGGGGCGCAAAATTCACCCCTCCACTTT. This encodes CASSLPLGAQNSPLHF.

This clonotype occurred many times. CDR3 sequence: CASSDLTGGSYEQYF. The CDR3 bases are TGTGCCAGCAGCGATTTGACAGGGGGGTCCTACGAGCAGTACTTC. The V and J genes are TRBV2 and TRBJ2-7, with 9 bases lining up with TRBD1. The CDR3 extends over 15 amino acids. Looked up from germline, CDR1 is SNHLY and CDR2 is FYNNEI. V lost 6 bases, J lost 1 base, and 7 bases stayed unmatched.

Turning to this clonotype: A single base separates this from a much larger clone, so it may be a read error. As DNA, the CDR3 is TGCGCCAGCAGCTTTCGCGGAGATGAGCGGTTCTTC. Its protein is CASSFRGDERFF. This chain links TRBV5-1 with TRBJ2-1; D not resolved. The CDR3 length is 12 residues. The germline V gene has CDR1 SGHRS and CDR2 YFSETQ.

This clonotype appeared many times. The CDR3 DNA reads as TGTGCCAGCAGTTCGACCGGGACCAAGGACCCCTACGAGCAGTACGTC. This sequence encodes CASSSTGTKDPYEQYV. This chain uses TRBV28 with TRBJ2-7; D could derive from TRBD1 or TRBD2 (5 bases each). Germline V lookup: CDR1 MDHEN, CDR2 SYDVKM. Trimming left V 4 bases short and J 2 bases short, with 18 bases between. The CDR3 length is 16 residues.

Notes on this clonotype: A much larger clone sits a single nucleotide away, making a read error possible. The rearrangement links TRBV27 to TRBJ2-1; the D gene could be TRBD1 or TRBD2 (5 bases each). CDR1 and CDR2 (germline): MNHEY, SMNVEV (reference sequence). Between the trimmed V and J ends, which lost 6 bases and 5 bases, there was a span of 11 bases. The CDR3 length is 13 residues. CDR3 loop: CASRRDPDNEQFF. The DNA for the CDR3 is TGTGCCAGCAGACGGGACCCCGACAATGAGCAGTTCTTC.

At least ten counts were recorded for this clonotype. The gene calls are TRBV10-1 and TRBJ1-6; D is possibly TRBD1 (6 bases). This CDR3 spans 16 amino acids. Trimming removed 6 bases at V and 8 bases at J, with 20 bases between. CDR1 and CDR2 (germline): WNHNN, SYGVQD (reference sequence). CDR3 residues: CASRGGPGPRDSPLHF. CDR3 bases: TGCGCCAGCAGGGGGGGGCCAGGACCTAGGGATTCACCCCTCCACTTT.

Concerning this clonotype: It may be a read error: a sequence one base away is much more abundant. Since the CDR3 does not end with the conserved phenylalanine or tryptophan, this likely comes from a read error. This rearrangement joins TRBV2 to TRBJ2-2; 9 bases line up with TRBD2. CDR1 is SNHLY and CDR2 is FYNNEI in the germline V gene. The CDR3 spans 17 residues. Unmatched junction bases numbered 10, after V lost 7 bases and J lost 1 base. CDR3 coding DNA: TGTGCCAGCAAGGGGCGAGCGGGGGGATGGAACACCGGGGAGCTGTTTCTT. Its protein is CASKGRAGGWNTGELFL.

Only one count was recorded for this clonotype. The rearrangement links TRBV7-9 to TRBJ2-7, with TRBD1 as a possible D gene (6 bases). The CDR3 runs to 14 residues. Germline CDR1 is SEHNR and CDR2 is FQNEAQ (reference sequence). V shed 5 bases and J shed 4 bases, with 15 bases lying between them. CDR3: CASSHPDSAYEQYF. For the CDR3, the DNA is TGTGCCAGCAGCCACCCGGACAGCGCGTACGAGCAGTACTTC.

This clonotype appeared a few times. The chain uses TRBV20-1 and TRBJ1-1; 11 bases are a match to TRBD1. The CDR3 covers 17 residues. Germline CDR1 DFQATT, CDR2 SNEGSKA (reference sequence). V was clipped by 3 bases and J by 6 bases; unmatched bases: 15. The CDR3 sequence is CSASRLRDRGNVAEAFF. CDR3 DNA: TGCAGTGCTAGTCGTTTACGGGACAGGGGGAATGTGGCTGAAGCTTTCTTT.

V usage is TRBV5-8 and J usage is TRBJ2-2; D assignment may be TRBD1 or TRBD2 (5 bases each). This CDR3 region has 16 residues. In germline, CDR1 is SGHTS, CDR2 YDEGEE. V was trimmed by 0 bases and J by 7 bases, leaving 16 bases between them. CDR3 loop: CASSLDPGTTYGELFF. CDR3 sequence (DNA): TGTGCCAGCAGCTTGGACCCCGGGACCACCTACGGGGAGCTGTTTTTT.

The genes are TRBV28 and TRBJ1-1; 9 bases are shared with TRBD1. There are 15 residues in the CDR3. V was clipped by 4 bases and J by 5 bases; unmatched bases: 8. Germline V gives CDR1 MDHEN, CDR2 SYDVKM. DNA for the CDR3: TGTGCCAGCAGTTCGTCCGGGACAGGGCGTACTGAAGCTTTCTTT. Translation gives CASSSSGTGRTEAFF.

Ten or more counts support this clonotype. The rearrangement uses TRBV7-2 and TRBJ1-5; TRBD1 matches 9 bases. Per the germline V gene, CDR1 is SGHTA and CDR2 is FQGNSA. J gave up 7 bases and V 1 base, and 5 bases lay outside the gene matches. The CDR3 sequence is 15 residues long. CDR3 bases: TGTGCCAGCAGCTTAGAACAGGGGGCGGGCCAGCCCCAGCATTTT. Translation: CASSLEQGAGQPQHF. The variable domain in full, with the rest retrieved from reference TRBV7-2 and TRBJ1-5, is GAGVSQSPSNKVTEKGKDVELRCDPISGHTALYWYRQSLGQGLEFLIYFQGNSAPDKSGLPSDRFSAERTGGSVSTLTIQRTQQEDSAVYLCASSLEQGAGQPQHFGDGTRLSIL.

Concerning this clonotype itself: The CDR3 ends on some other residue instead of the conserved phenylalanine or tryptophan, so this is likely a read error. The DNA is omitted, as the CDR3 cannot be located on it reliably, and the CDR3 follows TCRdb's listing. The chain is built from TRBV7-9 and TRBJ2-6. Looked up from germline, CDR1 is SEHNR and CDR2 is FQNEAQ (reference sequence). The CDR3 totals 8 residues, both ends included. CDR3 in amino acids: CASSLGTS.